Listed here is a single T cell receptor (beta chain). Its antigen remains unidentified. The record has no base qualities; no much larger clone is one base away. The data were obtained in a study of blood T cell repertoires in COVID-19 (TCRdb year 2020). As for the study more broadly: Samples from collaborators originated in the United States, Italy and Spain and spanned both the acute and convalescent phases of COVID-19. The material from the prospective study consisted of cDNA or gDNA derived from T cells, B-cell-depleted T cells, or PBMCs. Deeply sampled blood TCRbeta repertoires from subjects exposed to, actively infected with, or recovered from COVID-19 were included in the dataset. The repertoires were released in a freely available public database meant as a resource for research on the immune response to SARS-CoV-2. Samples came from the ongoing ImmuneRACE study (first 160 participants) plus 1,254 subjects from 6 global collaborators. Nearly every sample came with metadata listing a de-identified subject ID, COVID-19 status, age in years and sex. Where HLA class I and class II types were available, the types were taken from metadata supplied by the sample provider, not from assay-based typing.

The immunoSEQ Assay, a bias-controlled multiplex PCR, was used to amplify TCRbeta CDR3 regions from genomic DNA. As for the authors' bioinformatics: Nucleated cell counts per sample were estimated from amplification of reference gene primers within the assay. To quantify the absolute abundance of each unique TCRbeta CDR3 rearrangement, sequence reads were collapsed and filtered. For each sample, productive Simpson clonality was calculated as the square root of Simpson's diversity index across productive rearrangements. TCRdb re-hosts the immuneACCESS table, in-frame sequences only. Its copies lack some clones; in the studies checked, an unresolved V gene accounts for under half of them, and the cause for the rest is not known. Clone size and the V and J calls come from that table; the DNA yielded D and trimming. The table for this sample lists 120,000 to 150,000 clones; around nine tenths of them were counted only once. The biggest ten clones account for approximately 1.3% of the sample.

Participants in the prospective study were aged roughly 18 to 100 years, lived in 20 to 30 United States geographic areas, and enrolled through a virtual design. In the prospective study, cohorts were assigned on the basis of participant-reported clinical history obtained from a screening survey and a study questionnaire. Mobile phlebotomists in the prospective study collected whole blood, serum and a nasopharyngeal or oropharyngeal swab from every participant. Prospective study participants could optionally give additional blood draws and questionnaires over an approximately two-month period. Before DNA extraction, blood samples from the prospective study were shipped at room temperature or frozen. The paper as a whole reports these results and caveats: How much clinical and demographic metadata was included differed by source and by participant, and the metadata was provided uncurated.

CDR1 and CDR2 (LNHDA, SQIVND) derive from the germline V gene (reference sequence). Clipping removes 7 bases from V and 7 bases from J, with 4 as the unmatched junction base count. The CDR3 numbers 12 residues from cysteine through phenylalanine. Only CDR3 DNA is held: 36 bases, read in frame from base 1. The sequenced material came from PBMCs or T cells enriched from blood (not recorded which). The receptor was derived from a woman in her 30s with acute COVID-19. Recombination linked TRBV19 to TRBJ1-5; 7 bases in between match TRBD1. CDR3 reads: CASKGGGQPQHF. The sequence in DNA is TGTGCCAGTAAAGGGGGCGGACAGCCCCAGCATTTT.